These T cell receptor beta chains were read from a single sample in a study of blood T cell repertoires in COVID-19. Clones were read by immunoSEQ multiplex PCR, and TCRdb kept only the in-frame ones, dropping some. Among some 50,000 clones listed, about 90% were seen once. The specimen was peripheral blood. These TCRs come from a human donor in a cohort sampled during active COVID-19. Each CDR3 is given with its conserved first and last residue. Each record gives: CDR3 protein, CDR3 DNA, V gene, J gene, D gene, clone size. A D gene is named only where the DNA matches it firmly. Clone size is shown for a subset of rows, as once, few, many or a class of expanded clone.

CDR3: CASSVGTGGVHEQYF
DNA: TGTGCCAGCAGCGTAGGGACAGGGGGGGTCCACGAGCAGTACTTC
V: TRBV9
J: TRBJ2-7
D: TRBD1
size: .

CDR3: CASSGRQGMGYEQYF
DNA: TGCGCCAGCAGTGGCCGACAGGGTATGGGTTACGAGCAGTACTTC
V: TRBV10-1
J: TRBJ2-7
D: TRBD1
size: once

CDR3: CAWRRGKSGAGELFF
DNA: TGTGCCTGGAGAAGGGGGAAGTCTGGAGCCGGGGAGCTGTTTTTT
V: TRBV30
J: TRBJ2-2
D: .
size: .

CDR3: CASSIGVSGASYEQYF
DNA: TGTGCCAGTAGTATAGGAGTTAGCGGGGCATCCTACGAGCAGTACTTC
V: TRBV19
J: TRBJ2-7
D: TRBD2
size: .

CDR3: CASSQDYGKRYEQYF
DNA: TGTGCCAGCAGCCAAGATTACGGGAAGCGCTACGAGCAGTACTTC
V: TRBV4-2
J: TRBJ2-7
D: .
size: .

CDR3: CASSLLAGGVSDTQYF
DNA: TGTGCCAGCAGCTTACTAGCGGGGGGGGTCTCGGATACGCAGTATTTT
V: TRBV11-2
J: TRBJ2-3
D: TRBD2
size: .

CDR3: CASNRGLAVREQFF
DNA: TGTGCCAGCAATAGGGGACTCGCCGTTAGAGAGCAGTTCTTC
V: TRBV27
J: TRBJ2-1
D: .
size: .

CDR3: CSVDPGNYGYTF
DNA: TGCAGCGTTGACCCAGGGAACTATGGCTACACCTTC
V: TRBV29-1
J: TRBJ1-2
D: .
size: .

CDR3: CATNFGQIYEQYF
DNA: TGTGCCACCAACTTCGGACAGATCTACGAGCAGTACTTC
V: TRBV6-5
J: TRBJ2-7
D: .
size: .

CDR3: CASSSLSVYGYTF
DNA: TGTGCCAGCAGTTCTCTCTCAGTCTATGGCTACACCTTC
V: TRBV6-5
J: TRBJ1-2
D: .
size: .

CDR3: CASSQGSGGTEAFF
DNA: TGTGCCAGCTCACAGGGCTCCGGGGGCACTGAAGCTTTCTTT
V: TRBV18
J: TRBJ1-1
D: .
size: few

CDR3: CSALVNTEAFF
DNA: TGCAGTGCTTTAGTGAACACTGAAGCTTTCTTT
V: TRBV20-1
J: TRBJ1-1
D: .
size: .

CDR3: CASSVVGGSQQFF
DNA: TGTGCCAGCAGCGTAGTAGGGGGCTCTCAGCAGTTCTTC
V: TRBV9
J: TRBJ2-1
D: TRBD1
size: .

CDR3: CASSYGLWDTLNYGYTF
DNA: TGTGCCAGCAGCTACGGCCTGTGGGACACGCTTAACTATGGCTACACCTTC
V: TRBV9
J: TRBJ1-2
D: .
size: .

CDR3: CASSYTDRGEAFF
DNA: TGTGCCAGCAGTTACACAGACAGGGGTGAAGCTTTCTTT
V: TRBV6-6
J: TRBJ1-1
D: TRBD1
size: .

CDR3: CASSEHRVGDRSLYGYTF
DNA: TGTGCCAGCAGTGAACACCGGGTTGGGGACAGGAGTCTCTATGGCTACACCTTC
V: TRBV6-1
J: TRBJ1-2
D: TRBD1
size: .

CDR3: CASSFLGLRTGELFF
DNA: TGTGCCAGCAGCTTCTTAGGACTGCGTACCGGGGAGCTGTTTTTT
V: TRBV5-6
J: TRBJ2-2
D: .
size: .

CDR3: CASSLGQPYEQYF
DNA: TGTGCCAGCAGCTTGGGACAGCCCTACGAGCAGTACTTC
V: TRBV7-8
J: TRBJ2-7
D: TRBD1
size: .

CDR3: CASSYTTQGYETQYF
DNA: TGTGCCAGCAGTTACACGACCCAGGGGTACGAGACCCAGTACTTC
V: TRBV6-5
J: TRBJ2-5
D: .
size: .

CDR3: CASSLGLAGVVEQYF
DNA: TGTGCCAGCAGCTTGGGACTAGCGGGAGTGGTCGAGCAGTACTTC
V: TRBV7-2
J: TRBJ2-7
D: TRBD2
size: .

CDR3: CASSESGAGVMETQYF
DNA: TGCGCCAGCAGTGAGTCAGGAGCGGGAGTAATGGAGACCCAGTACTTC
V: TRBV10-1
J: TRBJ2-5
D: TRBD2
size: .

CDR3: CATSTGKFGDGYTF
DNA: TGTGCCACCTCGACAGGGAAGTTTGGGGATGGCTACACCTTC
V: TRBV24-1
J: TRBJ1-2
D: TRBD1
size: .

CDR3: CASSPGDRGNYGYTF
DNA: TGTGCCAGCAGCCCAGGGGACAGGGGGAACTATGGCTACACCTTC
V: TRBV5-4
J: TRBJ1-2
D: TRBD1
size: .

CDR3: CASRDRTNTEAFF
DNA: TGTGCCAGCAGGGACAGGACGAACACTGAAGCTTTCTTT
V: TRBV5-6
J: TRBJ1-1
D: TRBD1
size: .

CDR3: CASIGRGFNQPQHF
DNA: TGTGCCAGCATTGGGAGGGGGTTCAATCAGCCCCAGCATTTT
V: TRBV21-1
J: TRBJ1-5
D: .
size: once

CDR3: CASSPLGTPGGYTF
DNA: TGTGCCAGCAGTCCACTCGGGACACCCGGGGGCTACACCTTC
V: TRBV28
J: TRBJ1-2
D: .
size: .

CDR3: CAISESGLREKLFF
DNA: TGTGCCATCAGTGAGTCGGGGCTTCGGGAAAAACTGTTTTTT
V: TRBV10-3
J: TRBJ1-4
D: .
size: .